These 3 T cell receptor beta chains share one sample of origin, sequenced in a study of cytomegalovirus exposure and HLA in healthy donors. PCR primers comprised 60 Vbeta and 13 Jbeta primers. Assay used: immunoSEQ multiplex PCR; TCRdb lists only in-frame clones, some missing. The sample gives some 200,000 clones, around 77% of which show up once; just under 3% is in the top ten. The sequencing input was PBMCs. These receptors were collected from a woman between 25 and 40 years old in good health and CMV-seronegative.

The rearrangement uses TRBV28 and TRBJ2-3; 9 positions match TRBD2. Germline loops: CDR1 MDHEN, CDR2 SYDVKM. Losses at the gene ends were 6 bases for V and 3 bases for J; bases not matched to a gene: 19. This CDR3 has 19 residues. In DNA form, the CDR3 reads TGTGCCAGCAGACCCGGGCTAAGAAATAGCGGGAGTAGGACAGATACGCAGTATTTT. Protein: CASRPGLRNSGSRTDTQYF.

The chain uses TRBV6-5 and TRBJ2-3; D is ambiguous. Germline CDR1 reads MNHEY; CDR2 reads SVGAGI. The CDR3 is 13 amino acids. V lost 6 bases, J lost 1 base, and 8 bases lay in between. The CDR3 spells CASRSTGTDTQYF. Written as DNA, the CDR3 is TGTGCCAGCAGATCGACTGGCACAGATACGCAGTATTTT.

This clone was seen a single time. The chain links TRBV7-6 to TRBJ2-1, with 10 bases fitting TRBD2. The CDR3 loop spans 16 amino acids. Germline values: CDR1 SGHVS, CDR2 FNYEAQ. V lost 3 bases and J lost 6; bases outside the gene matches: 8. The CDR3 spells CASSFLLAGGLNEQFF. CDR3 coding DNA: TGTGCCAGCAGCTTCCTTTTAGCGGGAGGCCTCAATGAGCAGTTCTTC.